What follows describes a single T cell receptor (beta chain). Its antigen is as yet unknown. The source of the sample is a study of T-cell memory formation after mild COVID-19. As for the study in general: For the most part, TCR clusters were specific to one donor. Study findings and constraints: The authors left the SARS-CoV-2 specificity of second-wave clones peaking on day 37 unconfirmed.

In TCRdb, the 5' RACE reads were re-called with MiXCR into one record per CDR3 protein. In the table there are roughly 170,000 distinct CDR3 sequences, about a fifth of which are singletons. Germline V lookup: CDR1 DFQATT, CDR2 SNEGSKA (reference sequence). V lost 6 bases and J lost 7; bases outside the gene matches: 8. There are 13 residues in the CDR3. The chain uses TRBV20-1 and TRBJ1-2; the match to TRBD1 covers 10 bases. The TCR comes from a man younger than 35 who had mild COVID-19 (a few samples of this study predate the infection). Cell type and time point are not known. Sequencing used PBMCs or a T cell subset sorted from them (not recorded which). The CDR3 is CSARQGALSGYTF. CDR3 bases: TGCAGTGCAAGACAGGGGGCGCTTAGTGGCTACACCTTC.